The TCR beta chain under discussion was sequenced for a study of T-cell memory formation after mild COVID-19. Overall study findings and caveats: The main location of contracting CD4+ clones was CM and EM, and that of contracting CD8+ clones was EMRA.

TCRdb reanalysed the 5' RACE reads using MiXCR and keeps one entry per CDR3 protein. In the table there are fewer than 250,000 distinct CDR3 sequences, roughly a tenth of which are singletons. Turning to this clonotype: The antigen remains unidentified.

CDR1 LNHDA and CDR2 SQIVND come from the germline V gene (reference sequence). V was clipped by 5 bases and J by 2 bases; unmatched bases: 8. This CDR3 region has 15 residues. The TCR was taken from a man younger than 35 who had mild COVID-19 (a few samples of this study predate the infection). Cell type and time point are not known. Sequencing input: PBMCs or a T cell subset sorted from them (not recorded which). The chain combines TRBV19 with TRBJ2-5; 7 positions match TRBD1. The CDR3 sequence: CASSPTSGQQETQYF. The CDR3 DNA reads TGTGCCAGTAGTCCCACCTCGGGACAGCAAGAGACCCAGTACTTC.